This T cell receptor (beta chain) was captured in a study of T cell responses to AZD1222 COVID-19 vaccine. Profiled with immunoSEQ multiplex PCR; TCRdb holds only in-frame clones, not every one. This table has approximately 97,000 clones, around 82% appearing once. CDR3 length equals 15 residues. The V gene's germline CDR1 is LGHDT and CDR2 YNNKEL (reference sequence). Trimming removed 4 bases at V and 5 bases at J, with 18 bases between. The source of this sequence is an adult in good health. The rearrangement links TRBV3-1 (or the pseudogene TRBV3-2) to TRBJ2-7; the D is unclear. The sequences come from peripheral blood, collected on day 0 of AZD1222 vaccination. CDR3 DNA: TGTGCCAGCAGCCTTCGAAGGGATCGTCCCCACGAGCAGTACTTC. It translates to CASSLRRDRPHEQYF.